This TCR beta chain originates from a study of cytomegalovirus exposure and HLA in healthy donors (dated by TCRdb to about 2017). In the study overall: The 550 to 750 repertoires of the first cohort and the 120 validation repertoires were produced on the same platform, according to a later analysis. High-throughput TCR immunosequencing, statistical association of individual TCRs with disease status, and machine learning were combined to predict cytomegalovirus infection status. The study aimed to test whether signatures of past pathogen exposure could be identified by cataloging public T cell receptors. Along with the roughly 670-subject first cohort, a separate validation cohort of some 130 different subjects was used.

Receptors were amplified or captured by the immunoSEQ multiplex PCR assay. Regarding the original processing steps: To diagnose cytomegalovirus status from the catalog of TCR beta chain sequences, a statistical classification framework was built. Imported from immuneACCESS, the table was reduced by TCRdb to in-frame sequences with V and J called. These copies leave out some clones; in studies compared against another copy, an unresolved V gene accounts for under half, and the cause of the remainder is not known. Clonal size and the V and J genes are those of that table, whereas D and trimming came from the DNA. The sample yields about 160,000 clones; about 86% were counted once. Jointly, the top ten make up about 2.3% of the sample. Donors formed part of the validation cohort, which comprised fewer than 150 subjects and was distinct from the first cohort of 666 subjects. V and J are trimmed by 4 bases and 3 bases, and the gene matches miss 8 bases of the junction. The CDR3 starts with the cysteine, ends with the phenylalanine, and has 15 residues. The entry retains the CDR3 DNA only, 45 bases that are in frame from base 1. Taken from the germline V gene (reference sequence), the CDR1 and CDR2 loops are SGHNT and YYREEE.

What the authors observed across the whole study: Most TCR sequences were observed very rarely across donors, whereas some public TCRs were present in many individuals. In vitro tests confirmed that a few of the cytomegalovirus-associated TCR beta chains recognize cytomegalovirus antigens. The classifier was reported to diagnose cytomegalovirus status with high specificity and sensitivity in both the original and validation cohorts. A later analysis lacked HLA typing for the validation cohort, so it scored co-occurrence in that cohort across all 110 or so repertoires. The study gave a list of around 170 TCR beta chains associated with cytomegalovirus. The authors suggested that the approach could potentially be generalized to other disease states and immunological phenotypes. Subsequent analysis determined that TCRs grouped into clusters in the first cohort also showed a tendency toward co-occurrence across the 120 or so validation repertoires, and 85% to 95% of cluster scores exceeded 0.

About this clone itself: Which antigen it targets is not known. Base qualities are not provided; no much larger clone lies one nucleotide away.

The sequencing sample was made of PBMCs. The source of this sequence is a woman aged 18-35 years in good health and CMV-seronegative. The chain links TRBV5-4 with TRBJ2-7, and TRBD1 aligns with 9 junction nucleotides. The CDR3 reads as follows: CASSTTTGGNYEQYF. The sequenced DNA: TGTGCCAGCAGCACAACGACAGGGGGTAACTACGAGCAGTACTTC. With all but the CDR3 taken from the reference TRBV5-4 and TRBJ2-7 genes, the full variable domain is: ETGVTQSPTHLIKTRGQQVTLRCSSQSGHNTVSWYQQALGQGPQFIFQYYREEENGRGNFPPRFSGLQFPNYSSELNVNALELDDSALYLCASSTTTGGNYEQYFGPGTRLTVT.